Reported below is one T cell receptor (beta chain). Germline V gene lookup returns CDR1 MDHEN and CDR2 SYDVKM. This CDR3 is 17 amino acids long. With 1 base removed from V and 6 bases from J, the gap between germline ends came to 20 bases. Method: immunoSEQ multiplex PCR; TCRdb's copy keeps in-frame clones and lacks some. This sample has tens of thousands of clones; roughly four fifths occur once, and the top ten carry about 16%. This entry is derived from a study of blood T cell repertoires in COVID-19. The Seattle patients joined while their infection was active and were tracked longitudinally afterward.

The sequence derives from a man aged 60-69 years with COVID-19, enrolled during active disease. Sequencing was done on a sample of peripheral blood. The J gene is TRBJ2-3, the V gene TRBV28, with D possibly TRBD2 on 7 matching bases. The CDR3 DNA reads TGTGCCAGCAGTTTATTCCCCGTGGGGGGGGGCATGGATACGCAGTATTTT. Its protein product is CASSLFPVGGGMDTQYF. The complete variable domain, with remaining parts taken from reference TRBV28 and TRBJ2-3, reads DVKVTQSSRYLVKRTGEKVFLECVQDMDHENMFWYRQDPGLGLRLIYFSYDVKMKEKGDIPEGYSVSREKKERFSLILESASTNQTSMYLCASSLFPVGGGMDTQYFGPGTRLTVL.